The next 24 T cell receptor beta chains were all read from a single sample in a study of T cell changes during pregnancy in multiple sclerosis (dated by TCRdb to between 2018 and 2021). The library was built by means of the immunoSEQ multiplex PCR assay. Imported from immuneACCESS, the table was reduced by TCRdb to in-frame sequences with V and J called. These copies leave out some clones; in studies compared against another copy, an unresolved V gene accounts for under half, and the cause of the remainder is not known. This sample gives approximately 92,000 clones in total; more than 85% of them show up just once. The ten largest clones represent roughly 1.4% of the sample. Here the sequenced sample was peripheral blood, taken in the first trimester of pregnancy. The receptors shown here come from a female donor with multiple sclerosis, enrolled in a pregnancy study.

The chain combines TRBV4-3 with TRBJ2-1; maybe TRBD2 (6 bases). V was trimmed by 0 bases and J by 0 bases, leaving 21 bases between them. Germline CDR1 reads LGHNA; CDR2 reads YSLEER. There are 20 residues in the CDR3. The CDR3 loop is CASSQDTGVAAPSSYNEQFF. The CDR3 DNA sequence: TGCGCCAGCAGCCAAGATACGGGAGTAGCGGCCCCGAGCTCCTACAATGAGCAGTTCTTC.

The V and J genes are TRBV29-1 and TRBJ1-2; weak D call: TRBD1 (5 bases). Trimming took off 6 bases at V and 14 bases at J, with 31 bases between the two ends. The CDR3 covers 15 residues. Looked up from germline, CDR1 is SQVTM and CDR2 is ANQGSEA. The CDR3 loop is CSVRSRGGGTMRITF. Here the CDR3 DNA reads TGCAGCGTGCGCTCTCGGGGGGGAGGGACTATGCGTATTACCTTC. Filled out from reference TRBV29-1 and TRBJ1-2, the complete variable domain reads SAVISQKPSRDICQRGTSLTIQCQVDSQVTMMFWYRQQPGQSLTLIATANQGSEATYESGFVIDKFPISRPNLTFSTLTVSNMSPEDSSIYLCSVRSRGGGTMRITFGSGTRLTVV.

The chain carries TRBV27 and TRBJ2-7, with no clear D. Germline lookup yields CDR1 MNHEY and CDR2 SMNVEV (reference sequence). Deletions cut 5 bases from V and 4 bases from J, with 15 bases between. CDR3 length equals 14 residues. Written as DNA, the CDR3 is TGTGCCAGCAGTCCGATACTTACCCTATACGAGCAGTACTTC. This codes for CASSPILTLYEQYF.

CDR3 protein: CASSRAGTGGNEQFF. The CDR3 DNA follows: TGTGCCAGCAGTAGAGCCGGGACAGGAGGCAATGAGCAGTTCTTC. The rearrangement uses TRBV25-1 and TRBJ2-1, with TRBD1 identical over 8 bases. V shed 5 bases and J 6 bases; nucleotides not matched to a gene: 9. The length of the CDR3 is 15 residues. Germline CDR1 MGHDK, CDR2 SYGVNS.

The chain is built from TRBV19 and TRBJ1-2; the D is unclear. The germline V gene has CDR1 LNHDA and CDR2 SQIVND (reference sequence). V lost 7 bases, J lost 7 bases, and 13 bases lay in between. The CDR3 is made up of 12 amino acids. Here the CDR3 reads CASNVLGSGYTF. The CDR3 DNA follows: TGTGCCAGTAATGTATTGGGCTCTGGCTACACCTTC. Filled out from reference TRBV19 and TRBJ1-2, the complete variable domain reads DGGITQSPKYLFRKEGQNVTLSCEQNLNHDAMYWYRQDPGQGLRLIYYSQIVNDFQKGDIAEGYSVSREKKESFPLTVTSAQKNPTAFYLCASNVLGSGYTFGSGTRLTVV.

The J gene is TRBJ1-2, the V gene TRBV18; 7 bases are a match to TRBD1. Germline CDR1 reads KGHSH; CDR2 reads LQKENI. The CDR3 has 13 amino acids. V was clipped by 3 bases and J by 2 bases; unmatched bases: 0. CDR3 amino acids: CASSPTGNYGYTF. For the CDR3, the DNA is TGTGCCAGCTCACCGACAGGGAACTATGGCTACACCTTC.

In its sample, this clone was seen a few times. The V gene is TRBV6-1, the J gene TRBJ1-2, with 9 bases identical to TRBD1. The CDR3 runs 15 residues. With V trimmed by 8 bases and J by 0 bases, 7 bases remained unmatched. Per the germline V gene, CDR1 is MNHNS and CDR2 is SASEGT. Here the CDR3 reads CASLRDREANYGYTF. The CDR3 nucleotides are TGTGCCAGCTTAAGGGACAGGGAAGCTAACTATGGCTACACCTTC.

This chain uses TRBV6-5 with TRBJ1-5; weak D call: TRBD1 (5 bases). Trimming removed 8 bases at V and 0 bases at J, with 11 bases between. This CDR3 region has 14 residues. Per germline, CDR1 MNHEY and CDR2 SVGAGI. In DNA, the CDR3 is TGTGCCAGCCACCCACAGGTTAGCAATCAGCCCCAGCATTTT. Translation gives CASHPQVSNQPQHF.

The chain joins TRBV18 to TRBJ2-1; 9 bases map to TRBD1. Trimming removed 0 bases from V and 5 bases from J; junction bases left unmatched: 5. The CDR3 contains 16 residues. Germline values: CDR1 KGHSH, CDR2 LQKENI. The CDR3 protein is CASSPPGTGTNNEQFF. In DNA, the CDR3 is TGTGCCAGCTCACCACCAGGGACAGGGACAAACAATGAGCAGTTCTTC.

The chain couples TRBV19 to TRBJ1-2; TRBD1 is a possible D gene (6 bases). Deletions cut 6 bases from V and 7 bases from J, with 21 bases between. Germline assignment: CDR1 LNHDA and CDR2 SQIVND (reference sequence). This CDR3 is built from 15 residues. CDR3 DNA sequence: TGTGCCAGTAGCCACAGGGCCATTTTGATTTCTGGCTACACCTTC. Its translation is CASSHRAILISGYTF.

This chain connects TRBV2 to TRBJ2-7; possible D gene TRBD1, 6 bases. The CDR3 extends over 12 amino acids. The germline V gene encodes CDR1 SNHLY and CDR2 FYNNEI. The V end was cut by 4 bases, the J end by 6 bases, with 10 bases between. The CDR3 DNA reads TGTGCCAGCAGTGTACAGGGTGGCGAGCAGTACTTC. Amino acids: CASSVQGGEQYF.

This clone was found a few times. The rearrangement links TRBV6-1 to TRBJ1-5, with D possibly matching TRBD1 (5 bases). Trimming cost V 0 bases and J 9 bases, with 9 bases left between them. The length of the CDR3 is 13 residues. Germline assignment: CDR1 MNHNS and CDR2 SASEGT. The CDR3 loop is CASSEALRGPQHF. The CDR3 DNA follows: TGTGCCAGCAGTGAAGCGCTTAGGGGGCCCCAGCATTTT.

The chain links TRBV11-2 to TRBJ2-5, with 8 bases fitting TRBD2. Per germline, CDR1 SGHAT and CDR2 FQNNGV. The CDR3 has 14 residues. V lost 2 bases to trimming and J lost 5 bases; unmatched junction nucleotides: 4. CDR3 protein: CASSLSAGGETQYF. The CDR3 nucleotides read TGTGCCAGCAGCTTATCGGCGGGGGGCGAGACCCAGTACTTC.

The rearrangement joins TRBV28 to TRBJ1-3; 7 bases are a match to TRBD1. CDR1 is MDHEN and CDR2 is SYDVKM in the germline V gene. This CDR3 comprises 14 residues. Losses at the gene ends were 5 bases for V and 3 bases for J; bases not matched to a gene: 4. In DNA, the CDR3 is TGTGCCAGCAGTCTGACAGGGCTTGGAAACACCATATATTTT. Translated, it gives CASSLTGLGNTIYF.

This clone has a handful of counts. The chain uses TRBV6-5 and TRBJ1-1, with D possibly TRBD1 on 6 matching bases. V lost 0 bases and J lost 5, with 10 bases in between. Looked up from germline, CDR1 is MNHEY and CDR2 is SVGAGI. The CDR3 totals 14 residues. CDR3 in amino acids: CASSYSVGQTEAFF. CDR3 nucleotide sequence: TGTGCCAGCAGTTACTCCGTTGGACAGACTGAAGCTTTCTTT.

This rearrangement joins TRBV30 to TRBJ2-2; D perhaps matches TRBD1 (6 bases). This CDR3 comprises 15 residues. CDR1 is GTSNPN, CDR2 SVGIG, per germline (reference sequence). V lost 2 bases to trimming and J lost 4 bases, with 14 bases between them. CDR3: CAWSPDRLATGELFF. In DNA form, the CDR3 reads TGTGCCTGGAGTCCTGACAGGTTGGCCACCGGGGAGCTGTTTTTT.

This chain uses TRBV5-1 with TRBJ1-1; D gene unclear. The CDR3 runs 12 residues. Trimming removed 4 bases from V and 1 base from J, with 5 bases in between. Germline lookup yields CDR1 SGHRS and CDR2 YFSETQ. The CDR3 region is CASSAGNTEAFF. For the CDR3, the DNA is TGCGCCAGCAGCGCCGGGAACACTGAAGCTTTCTTT.

The chain joins TRBV12-2 to TRBJ2-7; TRBD2, the table's D call, lacks a check against the DNA. TRBV12-2 corresponds to a pseudogene. The CDR3 is 18 residues long. The CDR3 DNA reads as TGTGCAAGTCGCTTAGTGGGCCGGGAGGGGGAGGGTACCTACGAGCAGTACTTC. Translating gives CASRLVGREGEGTYEQYF.

The V and J genes are TRBV10-3 and TRBJ1-1, with 8 bases matching TRBD1. The CDR3 runs 12 residues. Germline lookup yields CDR1 ENHRY and CDR2 SYGVKD. The V segment lost 5 bases and the J segment 6 bases; nucleotides outside the gene matches: 2. CDR3 sequence reads: CAISHRGSEAFF. In DNA, the CDR3 is TGTGCCATCAGTCACAGGGGGTCTGAAGCTTTCTTT.

The rearrangement links TRBV27 to TRBJ2-7; 7 bases align to TRBD2. Germline loops: CDR1 MNHEY, CDR2 SMNVEV (reference sequence). V shed 5 bases and J 0 bases; nucleotides not matched to a gene: 10. The CDR3 contains 16 residues. CDR3: CASSPRGVGGSYEQYF. The CDR3 DNA sequence: TGTGCCAGCAGTCCACGGGGGGTCGGGGGCTCCTACGAGCAGTACTTC.

This clone was detected a few times. The rearrangement uses TRBV6-5 and TRBJ2-7, with D hard to call. Trimming left V 0 bases short and J 4 bases short, with 7 bases between. The CDR3 has 13 residues. Germline assignment: CDR1 MNHEY and CDR2 SVGAGI. The CDR3 nucleotides are TGTGCCAGCAGTTACTCGCGCAAGTACGAGCAGTACTTC. It translates to CASSYSRKYEQYF.

This clone was detected once. The chain has TRBV5-1 and TRBJ1-3; 9 bases are a match to TRBD1. The CDR3 has 15 residues. Germline loops: CDR1 SGHRS, CDR2 YFSETQ. With 3 bases clipped from V and 5 bases from J, the junction kept 6 bases outside the gene matches. CDR3 sequence: CASSWTGTGRNTIYF. CDR3 sequence (DNA): TGCGCCAGCAGCTGGACCGGGACAGGGCGAAACACCATATATTTT.

The chain is built from TRBV29-1 and TRBJ2-3, with D possibly matching TRBD2 (5 bases). Germline CDR1 SQVTM, CDR2 ANQGSEA. V gave up 4 bases and J gave up 2 bases, with 16 bases separating them. This CDR3 comprises 15 residues. In nucleotides, the CDR3 is TGCAGCGTTGCGACGGGAAACCCCTTCACAGATACGCAGTATTTT. Translated, it gives CSVATGNPFTDTQYF.

The rearrangement links TRBV4-1 to TRBJ1-1, with TRBD1 matching 8 bases. This CDR3 is 14 amino acids long. The V and J ends lost 6 bases and 1 base, in that order; junction bases with no gene match: 4. Germline-derived CDR1 and CDR2 are MGHRA and YSYEKL. CDR3 in DNA: TGCGCCAGCAGGTACGGACAGGGGAACACTGAAGCTTTCTTT. Its protein product is CASRYGQGNTEAFF.